A selection of T cell receptor beta chains follows, all from one sample in a study of blood T cell repertoires in COVID-19. The method was immunoSEQ multiplex PCR; TCRdb's version includes in-frame clones alone and lacks a portion of them. The sample lists roughly 340,000 clones, about 90% occurring once. Sequencing was performed on peripheral blood. All receptors derive from a young woman who had recovered from COVID-19. Both conserved end residues are part of each CDR3. The D gene is left open where the match is weak. A row's size may be missing; if present it is once, few, many or a size class.

TRBD2	TRBV27	.	TRBJ2-1	CASSDQWGLAGVSYNEQFF	TGTGCCAGCTCGGACCAGTGGGGACTAGCGGGAGTCTCCTACAATGAGCAGTTCTTC
TRBD1	TRBV6-5	once	TRBJ2-3	CASRSTGSVSDTQYF	TGTGCCAGCAGATCGACAGGGTCGGTTTCAGATACGCAGTATTTT
.	TRBV10-1	.	TRBJ2-3	CASSERGYTDTQYF	TGCGCCAGCAGTGAGCGGGGATACACAGATACGCAGTATTTT
.	TRBV4-3	.	TRBJ1-5	CASSPRGGQPQHF	TGCGCCAGCAGCCCCCGAGGTGGGCAGCCCCAGCATTTT
.	TRBV3-1/TRBV3-2	.	TRBJ1-2	CASSQGTLVAYGYTF	TGTGCCAGCAGCCAGGGGACTCTAGTTGCTTATGGCTACACCTTC
TRBD1	TRBV14	.	TRBJ1-2	CASSQAGGGYGYTF	TGTGCCAGCAGCCAAGCAGGGGGCGGGTATGGCTACACCTTC
TRBD1	TRBV6-6	.	TRBJ2-5	CASSYYRGIQETQYF	TGTGCCAGCAGTTACTACAGGGGAATTCAAGAGACCCAGTACTTC
.	TRBV24-1	.	TRBJ2-1	CATSDLLEGYNEQFF	TGTGCCACCAGTGATTTGCTAGAAGGCTACAATGAGCAGTTCTTC
TRBD2	TRBV7-9	.	TRBJ2-2	CASTPGGDTGELFF	TGTGCCAGCACCCCGGGGGGGGACACCGGGGAGCTGTTTTTT
TRBD1	TRBV3-1/TRBV3-2	.	TRBJ1-4	CASRQRRGPVNEKLFF	TGTGCCAGCCGACAAAGGAGGGGGCCTGTTAATGAAAAACTGTTTTTT
.	TRBV9	.	TRBJ1-2	CASSVLQGRTLGYTF	TGTGCCAGCAGCGTATTACAAGGGAGGACGTTAGGCTACACCTTC
.	TRBV7-2	once	TRBJ2-1	CASSPTASRVYNEQFF	TGTGCCAGCAGCCCCACGGCTAGCCGGGTATACAATGAGCAGTTCTTC
TRBD1	TRBV4-1	.	TRBJ1-2	CASSRGQDYGYTF	TGCGCCAGCAGCCGCGGACAGGACTATGGCTACACCTTC
TRBD1	TRBV4-1	.	TRBJ2-1	CASSQESGTGGLNEQFF	TGCGCCAGCAGCCAAGAGAGCGGGACAGGGGGCTTGAATGAGCAGTTCTTC
.	TRBV2	.	TRBJ1-3	CASSAQGNGDTIYF	TGTGCCAGCAGTGCTCAGGGGAATGGGGACACCATATATTTT
TRBD2	TRBV10-2	.	TRBJ2-1	CASRGGRGNEQFF	TGCGCCAGCAGGGGCGGGAGAGGGAATGAGCAGTTCTTC
.	TRBV29-1	.	TRBJ1-1	CSGGTDEAFF	TGCAGCGGGGGGACTGATGAAGCTTTCTTT
TRBD2	TRBV6-2/TRBV6-3	.	TRBJ2-3	CASSPSSGRAADTQYF	TGTGCCAGCAGTCCCTCTAGCGGGAGGGCAGCAGATACGCAGTATTTT
TRBD2	TRBV4-3	.	TRBJ2-2	CASPRPGPQRGGELFF	TGCGCCAGCCCGAGACCGGGTCCACAGCGGGGCGGGGAGCTGTTTTTT
.	TRBV25-1	.	TRBJ2-6	CASSSSPTAGANVLTF	TGTGCCAGCAGTTCAAGCCCGACAGCTGGGGCCAACGTCCTGACTTTC
.	TRBV19	.	TRBJ2-3	CASSIDGTSTDTQYF	TGTGCCAGTAGTATAGACGGGACTAGCACAGATACGCAGTATTTT
.	TRBV29-1	.	TRBJ2-1	CSVDTQGGGEQFF	TGCAGCGTTGATACTCAGGGAGGCGGTGAGCAGTTCTTC
.	TRBV4-3	.	TRBJ1-1	CASSQDPGGEPGAFF	TGCGCCAGCAGCCAGGACCCGGGGGGGGAACCGGGGGCTTTCTTT
TRBD2	TRBV6-5	.	TRBJ2-5	CASSPPSGKGTQYF	TGTGCCAGCAGTCCCCCTAGCGGGAAGGGAACCCAGTACTTC
TRBD2	TRBV10-2	.	TRBJ2-1	CASRSSGGPGNEQFF	TGCGCCAGCAGATCTAGCGGGGGGCCGGGTAATGAGCAGTTCTTC
TRBD1	TRBV10-3	.	TRBJ2-5	CAISESDRVGQETQYF	TGTGCCATCAGTGAGTCGGACAGGGTAGGCCAAGAGACCCAGTACTTC
.	TRBV11-3	medium-sized	TRBJ1-1	CASRRPGQNTEAFF	TGTGCCAGCAGACGCCCGGGACAGAACACTGAAGCTTTCTTT
.	TRBV6-5	few	TRBJ1-5	CASSPDSLDQPQHF	TGTGCCAGCAGCCCAGACAGCTTAGATCAGCCCCAGCATTTT
.	TRBV6-6	.	TRBJ1-2	CASSYRANYGYTF	TGTGCCAGCAGTTATCGGGCTAACTATGGCTACACCTTC
.	TRBV9	.	TRBJ1-6	CASSVVPGGDRTNSPLHF	TGTGCCAGCAGCGTAGTACCTGGGGGCGACAGGACTAATTCACCCCTCCACTTT
.	TRBV5-1	.	TRBJ2-3	CASSLKAASTDTQYF	TGCGCCAGCAGCCTCAAGGCGGCTAGCACAGATACGCAGTATTTT
TRBD2	TRBV2	.	TRBJ2-2	CASSPRSGLTGELFF	TGTGCCAGCAGTCCACGTAGCGGGCTGACCGGGGAGCTGTTTTTT
.	TRBV9	.	TRBJ1-1	CASSVDRVNTEAFF	TGTGCCAGCAGCGTAGACAGGGTGAACACTGAAGCTTTCTTT
.	TRBV5-1	.	TRBJ1-1	CASSLVEGNTEAFF	TGCGCCAGCAGCTTGGTGGAGGGGAACACTGAAGCTTTCTTT
.	TRBV19	.	TRBJ1-5	CASSIREASNQPQHF	TGTGCCAGTAGTATTAGGGAGGCAAGCAATCAGCCCCAGCATTTT
.	TRBV18	.	TRBJ2-1	CASSQRASPDNEQFF	TGTGCCAGCTCCCAAAGGGCTAGCCCCGACAATGAGCAGTTCTTC
.	TRBV7-9	.	TRBJ1-1	CASSLAGRGRNTEAFF	TGTGCCAGCAGCTTAGCGGGGCGGGGAAGGAACACTGAAGCTTTCTTT
.	TRBV5-8	few	TRBJ2-1	CASSLGSSSYNEQFF	TGTGCCAGCAGCTTGGGGTCGAGCTCCTACAATGAGCAGTTCTTC
.	TRBV6-5	.	TRBJ1-1	CASRSQGGNTEAFF	TGTGCCAGCAGATCACAGGGTGGGAACACTGAAGCTTTCTTT
.	TRBV19	.	TRBJ2-3	CASSIGASGGTQYF	TGTGCCAGTAGTATAGGGGCGAGCGGCGGTACGCAGTATTTT
.	TRBV3-1/TRBV3-2	.	TRBJ1-6	CASSQGGGFNSPLHF	TGTGCCAGCAGCCAAGGGGGGGGATTCAATTCACCCCTCCACTTT
TRBD1	TRBV7-2	.	TRBJ1-1	CASNKQGAHTEAFF	TGTGCCAGCAACAAACAGGGGGCCCACACTGAAGCTTTCTTT